These T cell receptor beta chains were read from a single sample in a study of cytotoxic CD8 clonotypes in ibrutinib-treated CLL. Data came from immunoSEQ multiplex PCR; TCRdb stores just in-frame clones and leaves some out. The sample consists of roughly 110,000 clones, 45% to 65% of them appearing once. The sample was PBMCs, taken after 24 months of ibrutinib treatment. The receptors come from a human donor with chronic lymphocytic leukemia. Each CDR3 is given with its conserved first and last residue. A D gene is named only where the DNA matches it firmly. Size is omitted from some rows. Given values are once, few, many or a class for expanded clones.

J gene | V gene | D gene | clone size | CDR3 DNA | CDR3 protein
TRBJ2-5 | TRBV7-3 | TRBD1 | few | TGTGCCAGCAGCTTAAACCCCCCCGGGACAGGGCTGGAGACCCAGTACTTC | CASSLNPPGTGLETQYF
TRBJ2-2 | TRBV2 | - | - | TGTGCCAGCAGTGAAGACACCGGGGAGCTGTTTTTT | CASSEDTGELFF
TRBJ1-2 | TRBV29-1 | TRBD1 | - | TGCAGCGTTGATAAACAGGGGGCGGTCAACTATGGCTACACCTTC | CSVDKQGAVNYGYTF
TRBJ2-5 | TRBV2 | TRBD2 | - | TGTGCCAGCAGTGAAGGTAGCGGGGGTACACGGGAGACCCAGTACTTC | CASSEGSGGTRETQYF
TRBJ2-3 | TRBV2 | - | once | TGTGCCAGCAGTCCTTTAGGGGGGGTGAGGGATACGCAGTATTTT | CASSPLGGVRDTQYF
TRBJ1-2 | TRBV7-9 | TRBD1 | - | TGTGCCAGCAGCTTAACGATACAGGGGGCGGATGGCTACACCTTC | CASSLTIQGADGYTF
TRBJ1-4 | TRBV2 | - | many | TGTGCCAGCAGTGCAGGAGGGTTTGAAAAACTGTTTTTT | CASSAGGFEKLFF
TRBJ1-1 | TRBV5-1 | TRBD1 | - | TGCGCCAGTAAACAGGGGGAGAGGGGTAACACTGAAGCTTTCTTT | CASKQGERGNTEAFF
TRBJ1-6 | TRBV30 | - | - | TGTGCCTGGAGTGTATCCCTCGGACAAGGCTATTCACCCCTCCACTTT | CAWSVSLGQGYSPLHF
TRBJ1-1 | TRBV28 | - | once | TGTGCCAGCAGTTTATCCGGTACTGAAGCTTTCTTT | CASSLSGTEAFF
TRBJ1-5 | TRBV30 | - | - | TGTGCCTGGAGTGTACCGGGGACTCAGCCCCAGCATTTT | CAWSVPGTQPQHF
TRBJ1-1 | TRBV4-2 | TRBD1 | few | TGTGCCAGCAGCCAAGGCTACAGGGGAAACACTGAAGCTTTCTTT | CASSQGYRGNTEAFF
TRBJ2-5 | TRBV5-4 | TRBD1 | - | TGTGCCAGCAGCCATGGGAGGGACAGGGGGCGAGTCCTAAGGCAAGAGACCCAGTACTTC | CASSHGRDRGRVLRQETQYF
TRBJ1-5 | TRBV12-5 | TRBD1 | - | TGTGCTAGTGGTTTGCCCTCTCCGGGACAGGGAGACAATCAGCCCCAGCATTTT | CASGLPSPGQGDNQPQHF
TRBJ1-2 | TRBV30 | - | - | TGTGCCTGGAGTGCACGCCGGCAGGGACCCTATGGCTACACCTTC | CAWSARRQGPYGYTF
TRBJ2-5 | TRBV5-1 | TRBD2 | once | TGCGCCAGCAGCCCCGGGACTAGCGGGGGGAAAGAGACCCAGTACTTC | CASSPGTSGGKETQYF
TRBJ2-3 | TRBV6-1 | - | - | TGTGCCAGCAGACAAGGGCTAAATACGCAGTATTTT | CASRQGLNTQYF
TRBJ2-5 | TRBV6-5 | - | once | TGTGCCAGCAGTTCAGGGGCAGCCGGGGGGGAGACCCAGTACTTC | CASSSGAAGGETQYF
TRBJ1-1 | TRBV4-1 | - | once | TGCGCCAGCAGCCAAGGGAGGACAGTCGTCGTTGGTGAAGCTTTCTTT | CASSQGRTVVVGEAFF
TRBJ1-6 | TRBV7-9 | - | few | TGTGCCAGCAGCTCATCGGACACAAATTCACCCCTCCACTTT | CASSSSDTNSPLHF
TRBJ2-7 | TRBV2 | - | - | TGTGCCAGCAATCCGATCGGGATAAGGGGCGAGCAGTACTTC | CASNPIGIRGEQYF
TRBJ1-4 | TRBV6-5 | - | few | TGTGCCAGCAGTTACGGGGTCACTAATGAAAAACTGTTTTTT | CASSYGVTNEKLFF
TRBJ2-2 | TRBV5-8 | TRBD1 | - | TGTGCCAGCAGCTTGCGTCAGGGACAGAGCGGGGAGCTGTTTTTT | CASSLRQGQSGELFF
TRBJ1-6 | TRBV5-1 | - | - | TGCGCCAGCAGCTTGGCTTGGGGGTCTAATTCACCCCTCCACTTT | CASSLAWGSNSPLHF
TRBJ2-1 | TRBV5-1 | TRBD2 | once | TGCGCCAGCAGCTACGCCTCGGGACTACACAACAATGAGCAGTTCTTC | CASSYASGLHNNEQFF
TRBJ1-2 | TRBV30 | TRBD1 | - | TGTGCCTGCTCCCGCTGGGGGGGACAGGGGGCTCCTAACTATGGCTACACCTTC | CACSRWGGQGAPNYGYTF
TRBJ2-4 | TRBV7-9 | - | - | TGTGCCAGCAGCGATAACAATCCGGACAGAGCCAAAAACATTCAGTACTTC | CASSDNNPDRAKNIQYF